The TCR beta chain under discussion was sequenced for a study of T-cell memory formation after mild COVID-19. This CDR3 contains 17 residues. The V gene's germline CDR1 is SGHRS and CDR2 YFSETQ. Trimming cost V 4 bases and J 9 bases; bases outside gene matches: 16. A remark on this clonotype: Its antigen is as yet unknown.

Findings and limits, study-wide: For contracting clones, CD4+ ones sat mainly in CM and EM, CD8+ in EMRA. The finding that pre-infection memory included some responding clones suggested that cross-reactive memory joined.

TCRdb reprocessed the 5' RACE reads with MiXCR, giving one entry per CDR3 protein. The sample has more than 350,000 distinct CDR3 sequences, about 15% seen once. This sequence joins TRBV5-1 and TRBJ2-1; 10 bases fit TRBD1. The sequence was obtained from a man between 18 and 29 years old who had mild COVID-19 (a few samples of this study predate the infection). Cell type and time point are not known. Specimen: PBMCs or a T cell subset sorted from them (not recorded which). The DNA for the CDR3 is TGCGCCAGCAGCCCGACCCCAGACAGGGGGCGGTTGGGTGAGCAGTTCTTC. It encodes CASSPTPDRGRLGEQFF.